This entry lists 13 T cell receptor beta chains sequenced from one sample in a study of T cell responses to AZD1222 COVID-19 vaccine. The protocol was immunoSEQ multiplex PCR, while the TCRdb copy is restricted to in-frame clones and leaves out a portion. The sample lists 90,000 to 120,000 clones; more than 70% were seen once. Sequencing used peripheral blood, obtained on day 0 of AZD1222 vaccination. All receptors come from an adult in good health.

The chain joins TRBV4-1 to TRBJ1-2, with D hard to call. Germline lookup yields CDR1 MGHRA and CDR2 YSYEKL. The length of the CDR3 is 15 residues. Trimming removed 1 base from V and 7 bases from J, with 16 bases in between. In nucleotides, the CDR3 is TGCGCCAGCAGCCAAGGTCGGCTAGCGGTTATTGGCTACACCTTC. Translation gives CASSQGRLAVIGYTF.

V and J are TRBV6-4 and TRBJ2-2; TRBD1 is a possible D gene (6 bases). Trimming pared 3 bases from V and 3 bases from J, leaving 11 bases between. The CDR3 runs 15 residues. CDR1 and CDR2 (germline): MRHNA, SNTAGT. CDR3 amino acids: CASSEQGRDTGELFF. Written as DNA, the CDR3 is TGTGCCAGCAGTGAACAGGGTCGTGACACCGGGGAGCTGTTTTTT.

A few counts support this clone. The chain recombines TRBV20-1 with TRBJ1-2; possible D gene TRBD1, 5 bases. V dropped 3 bases and J dropped 0 bases, with 17 bases sitting between them. Per the germline V gene, CDR1 is DFQATT and CDR2 is SNEGSKA (reference sequence). The CDR3 consists of 16 residues. CDR3 nucleotides: TGCAGTGCTAGTCAGGTGGCAGGGTTGGCTAACTATGGCTACACCTTC. Amino acids: CSASQVAGLANYGYTF.

The V gene is TRBV10-1, the J gene TRBJ1-2; D is ambiguous. Germline loops: CDR1 WNHNN, CDR2 SYGVQD (reference sequence). The CDR3 is made up of 11 amino acids. Deletions cut 8 bases from V and 5 bases from J, with 9 bases between. CDR3 region: CASSGRYGYTF. In DNA, the CDR3 is TGCGCCAGCTCAGGAAGATATGGCTACACCTTC.

This rearrangement joins TRBV6-5 to TRBJ2-1, with 7 positions matching TRBD2. The CDR3 totals 14 residues. The junction had 6 bases not matched to a gene; V was cut back by 1 base and J by 9 bases. Germline loops: CDR1 MNHEY, CDR2 SVGAGI. The CDR3 sequence: CASSYFRTSREQFF. Written as DNA, the CDR3 is TGTGCCAGCAGTTACTTCAGGACTAGTCGTGAGCAGTTCTTC.

CDR3 region: CASSPRNQGEAFF. In nucleotides, the CDR3 is TGCGCCAGCAGCCCCCGTAATCAGGGTGAAGCTTTCTTT. This chain joins TRBV4-1 and TRBJ1-1; the D gene is possibly TRBD1 (5 bases). The length of the CDR3 is 13 residues. CDR1 and CDR2 (germline): MGHRA, YSYEKL. Trimming removed 4 bases at V and 7 bases at J, with 13 bases between.

This clone was counted only a few times. This rearrangement joins TRBV29-1 to TRBJ2-2; D call uncertain. Trimming stripped 3 bases from V and 5 bases from J, with 13 bases between. Germline loops: CDR1 SQVTM, CDR2 ANQGSEA. This CDR3 region has 14 residues. This CDR3 reads CSVELLSLTGELFF. Here the CDR3 DNA reads TGCAGCGTTGAGCTCCTCAGCCTGACCGGGGAGCTGTTTTTT.

The gene calls are TRBV7-9 and TRBJ2-7; D might be TRBD1 (5 bases). Germline V gene lookup returns CDR1 SEHNR and CDR2 FQNEAQ (reference sequence). Deletions cut 1 base from V and 2 bases from J, with 9 bases between. The CDR3 contains 14 residues. The chain's CDR3 is CASSLGQGTYEQYF. The CDR3, as DNA: TGTGCCAGCAGCTTAGGGCAGGGAACCTACGAGCAGTACTTC.

A single count supports this clone. The chain links TRBV7-3 to TRBJ1-1; the D is unclear. Trimming left V 5 bases short and J 4 bases short, with 17 bases between. CDR1 and CDR2 from the germline V gene are SGHTA and FQGTGA. The CDR3 has 15 amino acids. CDR3 region: CASSPQGSSVTEAFF. The CDR3 region has the DNA TGTGCCAGCAGCCCCCAAGGGAGTTCGGTCACTGAAGCTTTCTTT.

The rearrangement joins TRBV6-4 to TRBJ1-6; tentative D call: TRBD1 (5 bases). The CDR3 totals 13 residues. Germline lookup yields CDR1 MRHNA and CDR2 SNTAGT. The germline V and J ends were trimmed by 7 bases and 8 bases, with 12 bases remaining between them. The DNA for the CDR3 is TGTGCCAGCAAGCAGGGTGGGGATTCACCCCTCCACTTT. This translates into CASKQGGDSPLHF.

The V gene is TRBV4-1, the J gene TRBJ1-5, with TRBD1 matching 10 bases. CDR3 length: 18 residues. Trimming removed 8 bases from V and 2 bases from J; junction bases left unmatched: 15. From germline, CDR1 is MGHRA and CDR2 YSYEKL. The CDR3 DNA sequence: TGCGCCAGCCGCCCCCTTGGGACAGGGGAGGTAGGCAATCAGCCCCAGCATTTT. Translation gives CASRPLGTGEVGNQPQHF.

The chain employs TRBV6-5 and TRBJ1-4; D might be TRBD1 (5 bases). The CDR3 spans 13 residues. Germline lookup yields CDR1 MNHEY and CDR2 SVGAGI. Deletions cut 6 bases from V and 5 bases from J, with 10 bases between. This chain's CDR3 is CASRRAGNEKLFF. CDR3 in DNA: TGTGCCAGCAGAAGAGCAGGGAATGAAAAACTGTTTTTT.

This chain connects TRBV7-8 to TRBJ1-1; a possible D gene is TRBD1 (5 bases). Trimming shortened V by 3 bases and J by 1 base, and 9 bases separated the two germline ends. The CDR3 covers 14 residues. Germline CDR1 is SGHVS and CDR2 is FQNEAQ. The chain's CDR3 is CASSLTGANTEAFF. The CDR3 region has the DNA TGTGCCAGCAGCTTGACCGGGGCGAACACTGAAGCTTTCTTT.